This T cell receptor beta chain was obtained from a study of PD-1 blockade in classical Hodgkin lymphoma. Regarding the study as a whole: Patients who began taking nivolumab under 1 year after ASCT were left out. By cycle point C4D1, TCR diversity had risen significantly in CD4+ cells (but not CD8+ cells). In newly diagnosed patients, baseline TCR diversity was reportedly below that of healthy donors. Newly diagnosed and completely responding patients shared comparable baseline diversity.

The germline V gene encodes CDR1 MNHEY and CDR2 SMNVEV (reference sequence). The CDR3 loop spans 14 amino acids. V lost 2 bases and J lost 3, with 10 bases in between. There are a few counts of this clone. What it recognizes is unknown. The sample's time point: cycle 4 day 1 (C4D1), after more than five weeks of nivolumab. Every one of the patients relapsed after autologous stem cell transplantation (brentuximab vedotin exposure was variable). Assay: immunoSEQ multiplex PCR; the TCRdb copy retains only in-frame clones and omits some. Of approximately 17,000 clones detected, about 65% appear once; the ten largest clones hold less than 9%.

This chain links TRBV27 with TRBJ1-2; D is undetermined. The clonotype originates from a human donor with classical Hodgkin lymphoma. The sample here was peripheral blood mononuclear cells (PBMCs), taken before the fourth cycle of nivolumab. CDR3 loop: CASSLKGKDYGYTF. The CDR3 DNA follows: TGTGCCAGCAGTTTAAAGGGAAAGGACTATGGCTACACCTTC.